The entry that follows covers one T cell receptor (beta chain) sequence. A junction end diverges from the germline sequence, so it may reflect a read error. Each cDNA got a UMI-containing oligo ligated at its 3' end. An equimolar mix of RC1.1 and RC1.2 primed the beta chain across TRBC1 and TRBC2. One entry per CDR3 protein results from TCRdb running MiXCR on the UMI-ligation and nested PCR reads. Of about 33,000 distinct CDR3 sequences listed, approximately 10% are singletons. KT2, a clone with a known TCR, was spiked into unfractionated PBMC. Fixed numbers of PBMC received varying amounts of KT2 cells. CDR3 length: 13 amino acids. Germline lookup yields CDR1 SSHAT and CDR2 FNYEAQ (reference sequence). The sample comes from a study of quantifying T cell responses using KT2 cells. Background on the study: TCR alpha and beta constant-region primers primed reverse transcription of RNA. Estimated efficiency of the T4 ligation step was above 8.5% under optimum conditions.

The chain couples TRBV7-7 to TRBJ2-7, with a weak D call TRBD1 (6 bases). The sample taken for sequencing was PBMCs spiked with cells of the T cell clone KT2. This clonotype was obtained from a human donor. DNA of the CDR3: TGTGCTAGCAGCCCTCAGGGGACCGGCGAGCAGTACTTC. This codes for CASSPQGTGEQYF.